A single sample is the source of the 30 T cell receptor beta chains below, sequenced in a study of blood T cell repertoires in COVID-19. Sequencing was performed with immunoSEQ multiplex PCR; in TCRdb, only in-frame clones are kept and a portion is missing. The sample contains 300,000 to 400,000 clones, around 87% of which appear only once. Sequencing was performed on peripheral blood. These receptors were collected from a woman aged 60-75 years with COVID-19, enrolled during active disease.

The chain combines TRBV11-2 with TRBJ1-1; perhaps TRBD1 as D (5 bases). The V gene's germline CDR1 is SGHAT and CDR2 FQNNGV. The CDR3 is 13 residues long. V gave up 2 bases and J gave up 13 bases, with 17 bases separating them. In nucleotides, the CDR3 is TGTGCCAGCAGCTTAAACCCGCCCAGCGGGGGTTTCTTT. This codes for CASSLNPPSGGFF.

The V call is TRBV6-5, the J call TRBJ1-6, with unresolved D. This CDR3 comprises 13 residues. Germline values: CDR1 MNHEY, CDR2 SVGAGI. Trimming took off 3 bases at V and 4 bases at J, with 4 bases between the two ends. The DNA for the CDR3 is TGTGCCAGCAGTTATCGTTATAATTCACCCCTCCACTTT. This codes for CASSYRYNSPLHF.

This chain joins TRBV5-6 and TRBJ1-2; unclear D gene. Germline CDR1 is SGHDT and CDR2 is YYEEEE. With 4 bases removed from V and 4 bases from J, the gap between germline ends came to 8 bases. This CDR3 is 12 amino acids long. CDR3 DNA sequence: TGTGCCAGCAGCCCCAGATCCTATGGCTACACCTTC. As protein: CASSPRSYGYTF. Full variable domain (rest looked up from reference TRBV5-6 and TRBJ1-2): DAGVTQSPTHLIKTRGQQVTLRCSPKSGHDTVSWYQQALGQGPQFIFQYYEEEERQRGNFPDRFSGHQFPNYSSELNVNALLLGDSALYLCASSPRSYGYTFGSGTRLTVV.

CDR3: CASSQDLRGGGQRNGYTF. The CDR3 DNA is TGTGCCAGCAGCCAAGATCTTCGAGGGGGGGGCCAGAGAAATGGCTACACCTTC. The V call is TRBV3-1 (or the pseudogene TRBV3-2), the J call TRBJ1-2, with D perhaps TRBD1 (6 bases). The CDR3 is 18 residues long. CDR1 is LGHDT, CDR2 YNNKEL, per germline (reference sequence). With 0 bases removed from V and 6 bases from J, the gap between germline ends came to 23 bases.

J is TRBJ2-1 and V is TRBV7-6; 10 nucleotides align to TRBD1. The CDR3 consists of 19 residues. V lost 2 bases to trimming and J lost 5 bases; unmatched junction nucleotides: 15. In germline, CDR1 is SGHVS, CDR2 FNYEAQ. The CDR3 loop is CASSLLLAAGGQGDNEQFF. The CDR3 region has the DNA TGTGCCAGCAGCTTACTGCTCGCTGCGGGCGGACAGGGGGACAATGAGCAGTTCTTC.

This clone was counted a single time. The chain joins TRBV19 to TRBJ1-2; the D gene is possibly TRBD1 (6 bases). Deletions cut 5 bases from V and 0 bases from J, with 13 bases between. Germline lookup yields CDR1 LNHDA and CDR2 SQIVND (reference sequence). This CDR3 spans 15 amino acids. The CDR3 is CASSPRQDANYGYTF. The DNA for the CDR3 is TGTGCCAGTAGTCCTAGACAGGATGCTAACTATGGCTACACCTTC.

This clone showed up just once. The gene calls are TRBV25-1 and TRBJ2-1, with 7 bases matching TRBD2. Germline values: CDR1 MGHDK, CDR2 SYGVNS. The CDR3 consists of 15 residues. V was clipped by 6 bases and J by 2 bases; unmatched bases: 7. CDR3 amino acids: CASSGEAGPYNEQFF. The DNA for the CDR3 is TGTGCCAGCAGCGGAGAAGCGGGGCCCTACAATGAGCAGTTCTTC.

CDR3: CSVRLQPNTGELFF. The DNA for the CDR3 is TGCAGCGTGCGGCTGCAGCCGAACACCGGGGAGCTGTTTTTT. The V gene is TRBV29-1, the J gene TRBJ2-2, with no clear D. CDR3 size: 14 residues. With 6 bases removed from V and 0 bases from J, the gap between germline ends came to 11 bases. In germline, CDR1 is SQVTM, CDR2 ANQGSEA.

The CDR3 loop is CASSLNRDMPVEAFF. Here the CDR3 DNA reads TGCGCCAGCAGCTTGAATCGGGACATGCCGGTCGAAGCTTTCTTT. V and J are TRBV5-1 and TRBJ1-1, with TRBD1 as a possible D gene (6 bases). The CDR3 totals 15 residues. The germline CDR1 and CDR2 sequences are SGHRS and YFSETQ. Trimming left V 1 base short and J 8 bases short, with 18 bases between.

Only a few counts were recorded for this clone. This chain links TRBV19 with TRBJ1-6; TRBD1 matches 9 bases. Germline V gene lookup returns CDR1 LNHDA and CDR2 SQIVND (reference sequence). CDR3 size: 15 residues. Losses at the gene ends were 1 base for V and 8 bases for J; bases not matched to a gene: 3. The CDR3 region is CASSIGRTGDSPLHF. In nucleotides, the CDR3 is TGTGCCAGTAGTATAGGTCGGACAGGGGATTCACCCCTCCACTTT. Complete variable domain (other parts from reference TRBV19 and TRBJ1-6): DGGITQSPKYLFRKEGQNVTLSCEQNLNHDAMYWYRQDPGQGLRLIYYSQIVNDFQKGDIAEGYSVSREKKESFPLTVTSAQKNPTAFYLCASSIGRTGDSPLHFGNGTRLTVT.

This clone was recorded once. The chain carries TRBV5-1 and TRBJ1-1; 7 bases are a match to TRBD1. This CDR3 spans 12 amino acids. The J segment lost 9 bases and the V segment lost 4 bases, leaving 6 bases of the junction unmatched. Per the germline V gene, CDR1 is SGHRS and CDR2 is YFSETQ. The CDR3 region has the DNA TGCGCCAGCAGCCTAGGGACAGAAAAAGCTTTCTTT. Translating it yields CASSLGTEKAFF. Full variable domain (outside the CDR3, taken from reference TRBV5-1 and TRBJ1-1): KAGVTQTPRYLIKTRGQQVTLSCSPISGHRSVSWYQQTPGQGLQFLFEYFSETQRNKGNFPGRFSGRQFSNSRSEMNVSTLELGDSALYLCASSLGTEKAFFGQGTRLTVV.

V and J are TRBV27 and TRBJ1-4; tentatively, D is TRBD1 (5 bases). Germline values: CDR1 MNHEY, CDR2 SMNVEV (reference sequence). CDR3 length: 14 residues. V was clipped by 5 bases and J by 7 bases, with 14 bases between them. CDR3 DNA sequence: TGTGCCAGCAGTCGGGGGAGGGACGGTGAAAAACTGTTTTTT. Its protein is CASSRGRDGEKLFF.

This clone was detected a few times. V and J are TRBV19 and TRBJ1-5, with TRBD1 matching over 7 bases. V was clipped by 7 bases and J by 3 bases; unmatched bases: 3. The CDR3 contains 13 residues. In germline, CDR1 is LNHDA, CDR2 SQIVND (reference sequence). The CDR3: CASMGQFNQPQHF. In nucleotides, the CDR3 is TGTGCCAGTATGGGACAGTTCAATCAGCCCCAGCATTTT.

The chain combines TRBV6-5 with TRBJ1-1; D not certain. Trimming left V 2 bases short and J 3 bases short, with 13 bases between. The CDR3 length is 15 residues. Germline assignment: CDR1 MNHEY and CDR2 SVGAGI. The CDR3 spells CASSYDRRVDTEAFF. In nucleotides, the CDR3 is TGTGCCAGCAGTTACGACCGACGGGTCGACACTGAAGCTTTCTTT.

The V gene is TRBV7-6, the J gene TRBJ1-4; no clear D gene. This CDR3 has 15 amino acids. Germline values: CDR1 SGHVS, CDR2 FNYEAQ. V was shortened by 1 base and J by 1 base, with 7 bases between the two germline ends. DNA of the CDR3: TGTGCCAGCAGCTTAGGCCGGAGAACTAATGAAAAACTGTTTTTT. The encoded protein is CASSLGRRTNEKLFF.

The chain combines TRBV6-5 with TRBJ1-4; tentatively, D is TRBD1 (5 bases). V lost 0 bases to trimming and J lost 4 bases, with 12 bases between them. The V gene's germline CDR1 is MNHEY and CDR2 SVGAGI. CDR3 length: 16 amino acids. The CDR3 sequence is CASSYSSAGDNEKLFF. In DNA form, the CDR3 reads TGTGCCAGCAGTTACTCGTCGGCGGGGGATAATGAAAAACTGTTTTTT.

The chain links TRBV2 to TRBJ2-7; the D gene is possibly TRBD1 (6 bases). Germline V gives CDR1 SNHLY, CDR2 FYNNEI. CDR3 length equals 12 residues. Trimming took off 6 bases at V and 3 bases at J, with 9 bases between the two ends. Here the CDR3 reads CASSQTGYEQYF. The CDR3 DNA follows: TGTGCCAGCAGCCAGACAGGCTACGAGCAGTACTTC. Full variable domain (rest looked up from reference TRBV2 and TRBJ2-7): EPEVTQTPSHQVTQMGQEVILRCVPISNHLYFYWYRQILGQKVEFLVSFYNNEISEKSEIFDDQFSVERPDGSNFTLKIRSTKLEDSAMYFCASSQTGYEQYFGPGTRLTVT.

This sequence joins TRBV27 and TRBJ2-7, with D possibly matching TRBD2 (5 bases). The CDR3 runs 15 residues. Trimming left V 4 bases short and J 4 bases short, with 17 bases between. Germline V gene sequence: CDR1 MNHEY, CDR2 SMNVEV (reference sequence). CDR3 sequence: CASSWGVALPYEQYF. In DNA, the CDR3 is TGTGCCAGCAGTTGGGGAGTAGCTCTTCCATACGAGCAGTACTTC.

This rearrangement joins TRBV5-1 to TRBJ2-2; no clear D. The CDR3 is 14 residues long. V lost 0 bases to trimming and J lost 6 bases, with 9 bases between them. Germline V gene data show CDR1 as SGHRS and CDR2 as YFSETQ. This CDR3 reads CASSLVGYAGELFF. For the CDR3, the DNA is TGCGCCAGCAGCTTGGTCGGGTATGCCGGGGAGCTGTTTTTT.

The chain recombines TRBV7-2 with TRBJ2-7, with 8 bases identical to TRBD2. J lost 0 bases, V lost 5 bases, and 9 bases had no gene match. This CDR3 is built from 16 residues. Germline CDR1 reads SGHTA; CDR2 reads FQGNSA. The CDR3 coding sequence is TGTGCCAGCAGCCGCCCCCAGGCGGGGGGCTCCTACGAGCAGTACTTC. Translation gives CASSRPQAGGSYEQYF.

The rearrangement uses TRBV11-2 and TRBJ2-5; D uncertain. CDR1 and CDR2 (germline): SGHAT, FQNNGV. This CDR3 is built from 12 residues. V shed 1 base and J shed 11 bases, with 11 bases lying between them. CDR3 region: CASSLAPPGQYF. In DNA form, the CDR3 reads TGTGCCAGCAGCTTAGCGCCCCCAGGACAGTACTTC.

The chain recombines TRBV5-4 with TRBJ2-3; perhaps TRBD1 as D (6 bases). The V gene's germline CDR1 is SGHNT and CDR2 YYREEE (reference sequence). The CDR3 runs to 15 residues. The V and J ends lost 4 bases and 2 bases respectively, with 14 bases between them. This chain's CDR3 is CASSTGMGNTDTQYF. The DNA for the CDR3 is TGTGCCAGCAGCACAGGGATGGGGAACACAGATACGCAGTATTTT.

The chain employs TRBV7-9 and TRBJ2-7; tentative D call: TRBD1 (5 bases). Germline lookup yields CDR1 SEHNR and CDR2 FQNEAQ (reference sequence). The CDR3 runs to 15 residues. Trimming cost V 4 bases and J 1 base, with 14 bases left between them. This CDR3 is CASSSPRQRSYEQYF. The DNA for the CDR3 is TGTGCCAGCAGCTCCCCCCGACAGAGATCCTACGAGCAGTACTTC.

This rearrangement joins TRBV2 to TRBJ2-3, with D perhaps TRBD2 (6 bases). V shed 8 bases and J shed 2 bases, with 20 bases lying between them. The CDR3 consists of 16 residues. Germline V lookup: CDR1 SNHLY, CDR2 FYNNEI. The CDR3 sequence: CASGKLGGRPTDTQYF. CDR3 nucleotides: TGTGCCAGCGGCAAACTTGGAGGGCGTCCCACAGATACGCAGTATTTT.

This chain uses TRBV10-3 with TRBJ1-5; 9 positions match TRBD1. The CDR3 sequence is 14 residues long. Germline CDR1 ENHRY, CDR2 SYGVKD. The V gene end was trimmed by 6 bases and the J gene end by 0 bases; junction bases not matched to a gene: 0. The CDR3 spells CAIRGQGSNQPQHF. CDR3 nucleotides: TGTGCCATCAGGGGACAGGGTAGCAATCAGCCCCAGCATTTT.

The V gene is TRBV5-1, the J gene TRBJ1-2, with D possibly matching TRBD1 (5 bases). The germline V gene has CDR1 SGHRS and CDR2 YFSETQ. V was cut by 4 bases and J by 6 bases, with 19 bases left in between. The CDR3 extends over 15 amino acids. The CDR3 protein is CASSPAGQGADGYTF. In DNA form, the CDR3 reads TGCGCCAGCAGCCCCGCTGGGCAGGGCGCCGATGGCTACACCTTC.

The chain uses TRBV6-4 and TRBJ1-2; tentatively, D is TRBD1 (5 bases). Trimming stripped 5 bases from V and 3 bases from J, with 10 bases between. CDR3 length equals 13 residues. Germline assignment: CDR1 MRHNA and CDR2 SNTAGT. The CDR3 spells CASSRGIDYGYTF. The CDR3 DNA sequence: TGTGCCAGCAGTCGGGGGATCGACTATGGCTACACCTTC.

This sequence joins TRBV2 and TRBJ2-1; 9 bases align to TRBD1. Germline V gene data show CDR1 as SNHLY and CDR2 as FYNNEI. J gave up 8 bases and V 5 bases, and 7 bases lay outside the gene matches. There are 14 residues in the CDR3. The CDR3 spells CASSRDRADDEQFF. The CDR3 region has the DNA TGTGCCAGCAGTCGGGACAGGGCGGACGATGAGCAGTTCTTC.

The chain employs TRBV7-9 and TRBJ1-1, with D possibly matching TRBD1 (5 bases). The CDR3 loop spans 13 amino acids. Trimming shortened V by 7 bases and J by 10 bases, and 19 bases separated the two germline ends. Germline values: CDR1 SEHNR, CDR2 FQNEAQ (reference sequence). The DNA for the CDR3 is TGTGCCAGCACTAAAAGGGGTGGGCCGGGAGCTTTCTTT. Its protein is CASTKRGGPGAFF. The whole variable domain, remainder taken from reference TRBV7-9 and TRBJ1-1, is DTGVSQNPRHKITKRGQNVTFRCDPISEHNRLYWYRQTLGQGPEFLTYFQNEAQLEKSRLLSDRFSAERPKGSFSTLEIQRTEQGDSAMYLCASTKRGGPGAFFGQGTRLTVV.

The CDR3 spells CASTPSEQNQPQHF. The DNA of the CDR3 is TGTGCCAGCACCCCCAGCGAACAAAATCAGCCCCAGCATTTT. The rearrangement links TRBV2 to TRBJ1-5; no clear D gene. V lost 7 bases, J lost 4 bases, and 14 bases lay in between. CDR1 and CDR2 from the germline V gene are SNHLY and FYNNEI. The CDR3 spans 14 residues.